These 3 T cell receptor beta chains were all obtained from the same sample, sequenced in a study of CD8 T cells in ankylosing spondylitis (dated by TCRdb to about 2017). Receptors were amplified or captured by 5' RACE. The instrument given in TCRdb is Illumina HiSeq 2500. TCRdb redid the processing of the public reads, applying fastp at Q25 and MiXCR, and retained in-frame beta chains. Every CDR3 protein is listed once, alongside the most common genes and DNA of its rows. In this sample the table shows roughly 150,000 distinct CDR3 sequences, around a tenth of which occur a single time. Clones ranked in the top ten supply more than 13% of the sample. Sequences were obtained from blood, either unsorted or a sorted T cell fraction (not recorded which). These receptors all stem from a female donor with ankylosing spondylitis or in good health (not recorded which).

This clonotype showed up just a few times. The chain combines TRBV4-3 with TRBJ2-3; D is perhaps TRBD1 or TRBD2 (5 bases each). With 0 bases removed from V and 2 bases from J, the gap between germline ends came to 9 bases. This CDR3 comprises 15 residues. The germline V gene has CDR1 LGHNA and CDR2 YSLEER. CDR3 amino acids: CASSQEVGDTDTQYF. CDR3 sequence (DNA): TGCGCCAGCAGCCAAGAAGTGGGGGACACAGATACGCAGTATTTT.

The J gene is TRBJ2-2, the V gene TRBV7-9; D not resolved. Germline CDR1 and CDR2: SEHNR and FQNEAQ (reference sequence). Trimming cost V 1 base and J 6 bases, with 9 bases left between them. This CDR3 region has 14 residues. The CDR3 region is CASSLVLGSGELFF. The CDR3 DNA reads as TGTGCCAGCAGCTTAGTTCTGGGTTCCGGGGAGCTGTTTTTT.

This clonotype has more than one count but fewer than ten. The chain recombines TRBV27 with TRBJ2-7; 8 positions match TRBD2. CDR1 and CDR2 (germline): MNHEY, SMNVEV (reference sequence). The junction had 2 bases not matched to a gene; V was cut back by 2 bases and J by 5 bases. This CDR3 region has 13 residues. CDR3 nucleotide sequence: TGTGCCAGCAGTTTAGCGGGAGGCGACGAGCAGTACTTC. Protein product: CASSLAGGDEQYF.